These T cell receptor beta chains were read from a single sample in a study of blood T cell repertoires in COVID-19. The repertoire was sequenced with immunoSEQ multiplex PCR; TCRdb's copy has only in-frame clones and lacks some. Of roughly 100,000 clones in the sample, roughly 80% were seen once. The specimen was peripheral blood. The receptors here all came from a woman of 80 years or more with active or convalescent COVID-19. The CDR3 runs from the conserved cysteine through the conserved F or W. D genes are given only for firm matches. Size is omitted from some rows. Given values are once, few, many or a class for expanded clones.

D: TRBD1; V: TRBV2; size: few; J: TRBJ2-7; DNA: TGTGCCAGCAGTGGGGACAGCCGTAGGGAGCAGTACTTC; CDR3: CASSGDSRREQYF
D: .; V: TRBV7-9; size: .; J: TRBJ2-7; DNA: TGTGCCAGCAGCTTAGCGGACAAATACGAGCAGTACTTC; CDR3: CASSLADKYEQYF
D: .; V: TRBV27; size: .; J: TRBJ2-7; DNA: TGTGCCAGCAGTGCAACCGGGAGTTTAGGTCCTAACGAGCAGTACTTC; CDR3: CASSATGSLGPNEQYF
D: .; V: TRBV6-5; size: .; J: TRBJ1-4; DNA: TGTGCCAGCGGAGACAGAGGATGGAATGAAAAACTGTTTTTT; CDR3: CASGDRGWNEKLFF
D: .; V: TRBV10-3; size: .; J: TRBJ1-1; DNA: TGTGCCATCAGTGAGTCCGGTCATACGGGTCCGAACACTGAAGCTTTCTTT; CDR3: CAISESGHTGPNTEAFF
D: .; V: TRBV30; size: .; J: TRBJ1-2; DNA: TGTGCCTGGCGCGTGCAGGACTATGGCTACACCTTC; CDR3: CAWRVQDYGYTF
D: .; V: TRBV6-5; size: .; J: TRBJ2-3; DNA: TGTGCCAGCAGTTACAGGGGTTCCACAGATACGCAGTATTTT; CDR3: CASSYRGSTDTQYF
D: .; V: TRBV6-2/TRBV6-3; size: once; J: TRBJ1-1; DNA: TGTGCCAGCATCCCCATGGGGGGGCTGGGGGACACTGAAGCTTTCTTT; CDR3: CASIPMGGLGDTEAFF
D: .; V: TRBV3-1/TRBV3-2; size: .; J: TRBJ1-2; DNA: TGTGCCAGCAGCCAACAGGGTACCAATAACTATGGCTACACCTTC; CDR3: CASSQQGTNNYGYTF
D: .; V: TRBV5-1; size: .; J: TRBJ1-2; DNA: TGCGCCAGCAGCTTGGGGGGACAAGACTATGGCTACACCTTC; CDR3: CASSLGGQDYGYTF
D: TRBD2; V: TRBV7-9; size: .; J: TRBJ2-3; DNA: TGTGCCAGCAGCTTATTTAGCGGGGCATCCCCCACAGATACGCAGTATTTT; CDR3: CASSLFSGASPTDTQYF